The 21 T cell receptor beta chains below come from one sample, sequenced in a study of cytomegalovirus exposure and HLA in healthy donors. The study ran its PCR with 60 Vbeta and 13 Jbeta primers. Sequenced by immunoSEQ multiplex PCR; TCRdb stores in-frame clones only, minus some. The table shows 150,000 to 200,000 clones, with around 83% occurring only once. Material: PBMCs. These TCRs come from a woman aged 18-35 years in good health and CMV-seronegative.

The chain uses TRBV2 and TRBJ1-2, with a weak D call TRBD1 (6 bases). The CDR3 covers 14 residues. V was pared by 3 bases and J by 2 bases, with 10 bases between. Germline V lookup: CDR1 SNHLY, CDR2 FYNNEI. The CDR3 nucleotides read TGTGCCAGCAGTGATAACAGGGAGAACTATGGCTACACCTTC. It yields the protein CASSDNRENYGYTF.

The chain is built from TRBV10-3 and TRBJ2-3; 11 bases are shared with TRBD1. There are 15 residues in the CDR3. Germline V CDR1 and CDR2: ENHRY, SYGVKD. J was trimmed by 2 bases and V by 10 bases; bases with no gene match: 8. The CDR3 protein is CATGTGGHLTDTQYF. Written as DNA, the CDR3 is TGTGCCACCGGGACAGGGGGTCACCTCACAGATACGCAGTATTTT.

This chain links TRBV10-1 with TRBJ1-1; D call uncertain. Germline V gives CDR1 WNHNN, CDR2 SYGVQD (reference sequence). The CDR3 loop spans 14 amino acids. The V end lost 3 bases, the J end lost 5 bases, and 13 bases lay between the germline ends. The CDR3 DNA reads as TGCGCCAGCAGTGAAGCTTTAACGGGGACTGAAGCTTTCTTT. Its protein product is CASSEALTGTEAFF.

Here the CDR3 DNA reads TGTGCCAGCAGTGATTTGGGGGCAAATCAGCCCCAGCATTTT. The encoded protein is CASSDLGANQPQHF. J is TRBJ1-5 and V is TRBV6-1; TRBD1 is a possible D gene (6 bases). The V end was cut by 3 bases, the J end by 4 bases, with 10 bases between. This CDR3 is built from 14 residues. Germline V lookup: CDR1 MNHNS, CDR2 SASEGT.

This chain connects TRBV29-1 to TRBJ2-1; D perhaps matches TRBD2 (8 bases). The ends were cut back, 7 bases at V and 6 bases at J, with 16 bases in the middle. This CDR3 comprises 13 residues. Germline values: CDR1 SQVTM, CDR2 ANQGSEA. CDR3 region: CSAGRGLGNEQFF. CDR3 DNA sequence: TGCAGCGCCGGGAGGGGGCTAGGCAATGAGCAGTTCTTC.

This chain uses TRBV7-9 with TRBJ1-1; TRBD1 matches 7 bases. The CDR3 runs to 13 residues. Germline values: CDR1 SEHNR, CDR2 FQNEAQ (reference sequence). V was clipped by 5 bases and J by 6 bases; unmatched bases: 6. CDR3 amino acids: CASSRDSSSEAFF. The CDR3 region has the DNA TGTGCCAGCAGCAGGGACAGCTCCTCTGAAGCTTTCTTT.

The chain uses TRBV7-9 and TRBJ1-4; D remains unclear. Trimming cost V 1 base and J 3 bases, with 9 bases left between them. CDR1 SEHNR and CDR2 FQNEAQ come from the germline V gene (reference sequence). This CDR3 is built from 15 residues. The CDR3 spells CASSLGEAANEKLFF. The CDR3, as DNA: TGTGCCAGCAGCTTAGGCGAAGCGGCTAATGAAAAACTGTTTTTT.

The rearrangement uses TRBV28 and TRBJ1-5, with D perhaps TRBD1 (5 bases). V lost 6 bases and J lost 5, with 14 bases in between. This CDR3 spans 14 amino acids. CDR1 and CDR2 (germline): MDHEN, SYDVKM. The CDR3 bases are TGTGCCAGCAGGCTTCAGGGTTGGGATCAGCCCCAGCATTTT. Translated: CASRLQGWDQPQHF.

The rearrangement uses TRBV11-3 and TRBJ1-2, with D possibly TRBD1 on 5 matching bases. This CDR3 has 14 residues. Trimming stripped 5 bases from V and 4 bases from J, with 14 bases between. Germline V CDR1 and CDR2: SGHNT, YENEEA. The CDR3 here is CASSARQSIYGYTF. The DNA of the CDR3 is TGTGCCAGCAGCGCCCGACAGTCTATCTATGGCTACACCTTC.

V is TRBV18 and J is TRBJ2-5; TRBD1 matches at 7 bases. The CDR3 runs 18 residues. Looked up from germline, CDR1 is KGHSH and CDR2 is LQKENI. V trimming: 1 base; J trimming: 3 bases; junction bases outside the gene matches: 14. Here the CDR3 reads CASSPQNPGQITKETQYF. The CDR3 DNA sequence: TGTGCCAGCTCACCACAGAACCCGGGACAGATTACAAAAGAGACCCAGTACTTC.

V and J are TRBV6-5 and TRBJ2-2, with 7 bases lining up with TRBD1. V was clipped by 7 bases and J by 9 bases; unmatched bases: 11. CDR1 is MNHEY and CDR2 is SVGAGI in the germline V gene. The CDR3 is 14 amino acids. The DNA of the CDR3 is TGTGCCAGCAAAATACTGACAGGGTTGAGGGAGCTGTTTTTT. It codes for CASKILTGLRELFF.

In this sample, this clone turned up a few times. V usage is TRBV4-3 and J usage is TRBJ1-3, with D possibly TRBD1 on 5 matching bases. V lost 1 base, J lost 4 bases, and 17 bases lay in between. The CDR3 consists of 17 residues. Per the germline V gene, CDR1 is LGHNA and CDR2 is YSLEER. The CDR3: CASSQGPRDSSGNTIYF. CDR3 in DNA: TGCGCCAGCAGCCAAGGCCCCCGAGACAGTTCAGGAAACACCATATATTTT.

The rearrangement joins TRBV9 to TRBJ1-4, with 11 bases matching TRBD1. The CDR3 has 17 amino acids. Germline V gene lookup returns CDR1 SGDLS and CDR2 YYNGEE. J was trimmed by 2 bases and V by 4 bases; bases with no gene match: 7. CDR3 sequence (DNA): TGTGCCAGCAGCCCCCGGACAGGGGGCCCCACTAATGAAAAACTGTTTTTT. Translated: CASSPRTGGPTNEKLFF. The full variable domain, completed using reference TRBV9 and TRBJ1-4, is DSGVTQTPKHLITATGQRVTLRCSPRSGDLSVYWYQQSLDQGLQFLIQYYNGEERAKGNILERFSAQQFPDLHSELNLSSLELGDSALYFCASSPRTGGPTNEKLFFGSGTQLSVL.

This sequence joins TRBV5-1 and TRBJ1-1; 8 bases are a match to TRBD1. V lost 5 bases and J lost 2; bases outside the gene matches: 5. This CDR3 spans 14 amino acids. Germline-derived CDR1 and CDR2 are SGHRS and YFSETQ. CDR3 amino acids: CASRFTGGNTEAFF. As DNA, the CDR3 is TGCGCCAGCAGGTTTACAGGGGGTAACACTGAAGCTTTCTTT.

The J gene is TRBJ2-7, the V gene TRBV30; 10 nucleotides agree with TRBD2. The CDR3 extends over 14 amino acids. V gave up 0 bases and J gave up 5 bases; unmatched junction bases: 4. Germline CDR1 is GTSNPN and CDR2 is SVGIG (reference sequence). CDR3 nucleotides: TGTGCCTGGAGTGTACCCGGGACTAGCGACGAGCAGTACTTC. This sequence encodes CAWSVPGTSDEQYF.

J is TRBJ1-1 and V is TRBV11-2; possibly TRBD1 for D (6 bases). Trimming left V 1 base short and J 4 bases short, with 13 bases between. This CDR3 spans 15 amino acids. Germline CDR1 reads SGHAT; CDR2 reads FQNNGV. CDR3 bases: TGTGCCAGCAGCTTAGCCCAGGGGATTGGCACTGAAGCTTTCTTT. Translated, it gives CASSLAQGIGTEAFF.

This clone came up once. Here the CDR3 reads CASSRGQGLDSYEQYV. The CDR3 region has the DNA TGTGCCAGCAGTAGGGGACAGGGACTCGACTCCTACGAGCAGTACGTC. The chain has TRBV11-2 and TRBJ2-7, with TRBD1 identical over 9 bases. CDR3 length: 16 amino acids. Germline trimming cut 6 bases from V and 0 bases from J; bases unmatched to any gene: 9. Germline CDR1 reads SGHAT; CDR2 reads FQNNGV.

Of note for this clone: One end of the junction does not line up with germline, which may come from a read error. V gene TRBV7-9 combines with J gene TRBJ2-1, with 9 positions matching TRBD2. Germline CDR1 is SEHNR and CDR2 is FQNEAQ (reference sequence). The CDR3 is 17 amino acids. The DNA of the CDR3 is TGTTCCAGCAGCTCCCGGTCCCTAGCGGGGATAGCCAATGAGCAGTTCTTC. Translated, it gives CSSSSRSLAGIANEQFF.

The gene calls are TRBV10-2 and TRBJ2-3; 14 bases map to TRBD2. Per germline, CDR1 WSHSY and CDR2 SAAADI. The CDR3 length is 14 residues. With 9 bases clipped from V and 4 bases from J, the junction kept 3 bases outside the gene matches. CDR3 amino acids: CASGTSGRADTQYF. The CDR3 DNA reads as TGCGCCAGTGGGACTAGCGGGAGAGCAGATACGCAGTATTTT.

As DNA, the CDR3 is TGTGCCAGCAGTTTACTCGGCGCGGGCGAAACCTACGAGCAGTACTTC. Translated, it gives CASSLLGAGETYEQYF. The chain combines TRBV27 with TRBJ2-7; possibly TRBD2 for D (5 bases). Germline V lookup: CDR1 MNHEY, CDR2 SMNVEV (reference sequence). The CDR3 consists of 16 residues. The ends were cut back, 2 bases at V and 2 bases at J, with 16 bases in the middle.

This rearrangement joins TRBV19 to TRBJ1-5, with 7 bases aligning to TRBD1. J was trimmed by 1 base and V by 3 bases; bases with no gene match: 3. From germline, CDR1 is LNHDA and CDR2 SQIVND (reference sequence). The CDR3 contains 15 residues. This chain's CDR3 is CASSIRQGSNQPQHF. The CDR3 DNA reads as TGTGCCAGTAGTATTCGACAGGGCAGCAATCAGCCCCAGCATTTT.